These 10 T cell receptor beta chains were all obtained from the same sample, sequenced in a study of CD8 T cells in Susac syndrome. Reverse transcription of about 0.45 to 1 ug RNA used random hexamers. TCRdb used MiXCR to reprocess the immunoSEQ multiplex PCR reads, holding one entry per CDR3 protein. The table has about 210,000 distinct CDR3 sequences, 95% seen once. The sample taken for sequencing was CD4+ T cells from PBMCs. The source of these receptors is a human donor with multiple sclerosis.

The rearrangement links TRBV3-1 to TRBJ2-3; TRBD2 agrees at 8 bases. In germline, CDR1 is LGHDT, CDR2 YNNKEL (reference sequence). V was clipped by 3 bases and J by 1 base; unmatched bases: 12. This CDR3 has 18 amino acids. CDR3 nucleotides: TGTGCCAGCAGCCATCCCCATGAGGTGGGACTAGGCACAGATACGCAGTATTTT. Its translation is CASSHPHEVGLGTDTQYF.

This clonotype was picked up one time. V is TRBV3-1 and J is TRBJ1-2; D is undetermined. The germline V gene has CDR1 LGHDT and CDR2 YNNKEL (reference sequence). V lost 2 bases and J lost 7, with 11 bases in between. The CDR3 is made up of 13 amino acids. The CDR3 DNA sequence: TGTGCCAGCAGCCAAACGGGGATTCGTGGCTACACCTTC. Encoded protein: CASSQTGIRGYTF.

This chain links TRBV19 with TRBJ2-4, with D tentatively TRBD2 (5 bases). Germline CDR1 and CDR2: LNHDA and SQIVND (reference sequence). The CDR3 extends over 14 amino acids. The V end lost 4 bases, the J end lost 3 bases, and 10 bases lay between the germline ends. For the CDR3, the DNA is TGTGCCAGTAGTAACCTAGCCGTCAAAAACATTCAGTACTTC. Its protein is CASSNLAVKNIQYF.

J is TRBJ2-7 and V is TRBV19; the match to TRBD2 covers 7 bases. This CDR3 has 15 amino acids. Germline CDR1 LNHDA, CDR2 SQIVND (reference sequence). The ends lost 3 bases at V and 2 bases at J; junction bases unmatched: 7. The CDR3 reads CASSMSGGRTYEQYF. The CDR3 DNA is TGTGCCAGTAGTATGTCGGGGGGACGCACCTACGAGCAGTACTTC.

The CDR3 DNA reads as TGCGCCAGCAGCCAAGACGGCGTTGGCTACACCTTC. It specifies CASSQDGVGYTF. V is TRBV4-1 and J is TRBJ1-2, with D unclear. CDR1 MGHRA and CDR2 YSYEKL come from the germline V gene. This CDR3 is 12 amino acids long. The germline V and J ends were trimmed by 0 bases and 7 bases, with 6 bases remaining between them.

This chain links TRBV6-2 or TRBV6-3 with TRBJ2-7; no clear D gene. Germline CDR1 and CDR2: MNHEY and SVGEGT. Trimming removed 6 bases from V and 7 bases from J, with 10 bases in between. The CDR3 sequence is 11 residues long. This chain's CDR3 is CASRASREQYF. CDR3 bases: TGTGCCAGCAGAGCCTCGCGGGAGCAGTACTTC.

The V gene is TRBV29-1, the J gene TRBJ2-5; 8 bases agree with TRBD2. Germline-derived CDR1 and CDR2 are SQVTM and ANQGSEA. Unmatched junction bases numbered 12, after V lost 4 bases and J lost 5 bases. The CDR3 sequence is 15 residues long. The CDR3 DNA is TGCAGCGTTGTTACCGAGCGGGAGCATCGGGAGACCCAGTACTTC. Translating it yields CSVVTEREHRETQYF.

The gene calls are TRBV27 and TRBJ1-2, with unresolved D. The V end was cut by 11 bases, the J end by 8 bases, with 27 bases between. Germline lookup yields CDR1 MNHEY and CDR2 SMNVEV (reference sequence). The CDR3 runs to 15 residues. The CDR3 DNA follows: TGTGCCGCGGCGCAATTGGACGGACGCTCTGGGGGCTACACCTTC. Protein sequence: CAAAQLDGRSGGYTF.

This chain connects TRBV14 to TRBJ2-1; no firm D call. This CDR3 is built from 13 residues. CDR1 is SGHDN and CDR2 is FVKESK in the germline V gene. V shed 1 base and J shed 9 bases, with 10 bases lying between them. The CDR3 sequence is CASSQVNGVEQFF. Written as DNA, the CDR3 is TGTGCCAGCAGCCAAGTTAATGGCGTTGAGCAGTTCTTC.

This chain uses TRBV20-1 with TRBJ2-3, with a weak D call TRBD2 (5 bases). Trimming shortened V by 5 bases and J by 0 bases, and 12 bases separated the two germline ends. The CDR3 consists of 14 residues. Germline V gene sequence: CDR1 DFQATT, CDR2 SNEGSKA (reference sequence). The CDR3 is CSAPGGLSTDTQYF. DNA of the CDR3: TGCAGTGCTCCAGGAGGCCTCAGCACAGATACGCAGTATTTT.